These 5 T cell receptor beta chains originate from one sample sequenced in a study of metastatic and nonmetastatic thyroid tumors. Among the patients, none had received any treatment before thyroid surgery. MiXCR reprocessed the PCR reads for TCRdb. The repertoire holds fewer than 70,000 clones, with 25% to 35% as singletons. The material sequenced was blood. These receptors all stem from a female donor with papillary thyroid cancer or a benign thyroid nodule (not recorded which). Some clones in this sample may be carry-over from other donors' samples.

Only a few counts were recorded for this clone. The chain employs TRBV12-3 or TRBV12-4 and TRBJ2-1, with 12 nucleotides matching TRBD1. The CDR3 consists of 16 residues. The V segment lost 3 bases and the J segment 7 bases; nucleotides outside the gene matches: 7. CDR3 protein: CASSLSGTGGFNEQFF. The CDR3 nucleotides read TGTGCCAGCAGTTTGTCCGGGACAGGGGGCTTTAATGAGCAGTTCTTC.

The chain joins TRBV5-1 to TRBJ1-3; 7 nucleotides align to TRBD1. The CDR3 covers 15 residues. The germline CDR1 and CDR2 sequences are SGHRS and YFSETQ. V shed 5 bases and J 0 bases; nucleotides not matched to a gene: 5. CDR3 residues: CASSTTGVSGNTIYF. The CDR3 DNA is TGCGCCAGCAGTACAACAGGGGTCTCTGGAAACACCATATATTTT.

The chain combines TRBV6-1 with TRBJ2-5; no clear D. Germline-derived CDR1 and CDR2 are MNHNS and SASEGT. V dropped 3 bases and J dropped 5 bases, with 1 base sitting between them. This CDR3 is built from 10 residues. The CDR3 sequence is CASSEETQYF. The CDR3 DNA reads as TGTGCCAGCAGTGAGGAGACCCAGTACTTC.

The chain joins TRBV7-2 to TRBJ1-5; 7 positions match TRBD1. Per the germline V gene, CDR1 is SGHTA and CDR2 is FQGNSA. The V and J ends lost 1 base and 14 bases, in that order; junction bases with no gene match: 8. This CDR3 comprises 13 residues. CDR3 bases: TGTGCCAGCAGCTTAGGCCGGGACAGCAAGGAGCATTTT. Translated: CASSLGRDSKEHF.

The chain joins TRBV4-1 to TRBJ1-2; tentatively, D is TRBD1 (5 bases). The CDR3 sequence is 15 residues long. Germline lookup yields CDR1 MGHRA and CDR2 YSYEKL. Trimming stripped 3 bases from V and 0 bases from J, with 11 bases between. In nucleotides, the CDR3 is TGCGCCAGCAGCCAGGCATCGACAGCTAACTATGGCTACACCTTC. Translating gives CASSQASTANYGYTF.